The clone carrying this T cell receptor beta chain was found a few times. The antigen is undetermined. V lost 4 bases, J lost 3 bases, and 6 bases stayed unmatched. Germline CDR1 and CDR2: MDHEN and SYDVKM. The CDR3 length is 14 residues. Deep sequencing aimed at 1 in 200,000 to 1 in 1 million T cells' resolution. Assay: immunoSEQ multiplex PCR; the TCRdb copy retains only in-frame clones and omits some. The top ten clones hold around 15% of a sample with approximately 29,000 clones, approximately 60% of them seen once. These data belong to a study of cytotoxic CD8 clonotypes in ibrutinib-treated CLL. Study results and limitations: Contraction or stability on treatment was seen for public clonotypes, which were uncommon.

The V and J genes are TRBV28 and TRBJ2-7; 7 bases agree with TRBD2. Sample: PBMCs, taken before ibrutinib treatment. The receptor was isolated from a human donor with chronic lymphocytic leukemia. Written as DNA, the CDR3 is TGTGCCAGCAGTTCACTAGCGTTGCACTACGAGCAGTACTTC. It yields the protein CASSSLALHYEQYF.